What follows is one T cell receptor beta chain and its context. This sample was included in a study of blood T cell repertoires in COVID-19. About the study: Sites in the United States, Italy and Spain provided acute and convalescent COVID-19 samples.

There are 18 residues in the CDR3. In germline, CDR1 is SGHAT, CDR2 FQNNGV. V gave up 7 bases and J gave up 5 bases, with 28 bases separating them. The study recruited people aged roughly 18 to 100 years across approximately 23 US areas. Participants reported their clinical history, and cohort assignment relied on those reports. Authors' analysis steps: Nucleated cell counts were estimated from reference gene primer amplification. Data came from immunoSEQ multiplex PCR; TCRdb stores just in-frame clones and leaves some out. V, J and clone size reflect that table, while D and trimming were determined from the DNA. The sample has roughly 250,000 clones; roughly 90% are singletons.

Sample: PBMCs or T cells enriched from blood (not recorded which). The source is a woman aged 25 to 39 with acute COVID-19. J is TRBJ2-3 and V is TRBV11-2; D remains ambiguous. The CDR3 loop reads CASTLNEAVDTAQDTQYF. DNA of the CDR3: TGTGCCAGCACCCTAAATGAGGCGGTTGATACCGCCCAAGATACGCAGTATTTT.